What follows are 20 T cell receptor beta chains derived from one specimen sequenced in a study of blood T cells in healthy people across ages. Then a second PCR, running roughly 7 to 11 cycles, was carried out with a sample-barcoded 5' primer and a J-beta primer mix. MiXCR was run by TCRdb on the 5' RACE reads, yielding one entry per CDR3 protein. Of over 950,000 distinct CDR3 sequences listed, about 53% are singletons. The source material was blood. These receptors were obtained from a woman aged 55-69 years in good health.

This sequence joins TRBV9 and TRBJ2-3; 10 nucleotides align to TRBD1. With 0 bases clipped from V and 3 bases from J, the junction kept 1 base outside the gene matches. The CDR3 length is 15 residues. Germline values: CDR1 SGDLS, CDR2 YYNGEE. The CDR3 DNA follows: TGTGCCAGCAGCGTAGTGGGACAGGGGACAGATACGCAGTATTTT. Its translation: CASSVVGQGTDTQYF.

Only a few counts were recorded for this clonotype. The chain combines TRBV6-2 or TRBV6-3 with TRBJ2-3; a possible D gene is TRBD1 (6 bases). V was pared by 2 bases and J by 0 bases, with 9 bases between. CDR1 is MNHEY and CDR2 is SVGEGT in the germline V gene. CDR3 size: 15 residues. CDR3 bases: TGTGCCAGCAGTTACGTTAGGGGGAGCACAGATACGCAGTATTTT. Translated: CASSYVRGSTDTQYF.

The J gene is TRBJ2-3, the V gene TRBV5-1, with D perhaps matching TRBD1 or TRBD2 (5 bases each). The CDR3 sequence is 14 residues long. V dropped 0 bases and J dropped 4 bases, with 9 bases sitting between them. Germline CDR1 is SGHRS and CDR2 is YFSETQ. CDR3 sequence (DNA): TGCGCCAGCAGCTTGGCCCGGGACGCAGATACGCAGTATTTT. This translates into CASSLARDADTQYF. The full variable domain, in which reference TRBV5-1 and TRBJ2-3 provide the parts outside the CDR3, is KAGVTQTPRYLIKTRGQQVTLSCSPISGHRSVSWYQQTPGQGLQFLFEYFSETQRNKGNFPGRFSGRQFSNSRSEMNVSTLELGDSALYLCASSLARDADTQYFGPGTRLTVL.

There are a few counts of this clonotype. This rearrangement joins TRBV6-2 or TRBV6-3 to TRBJ2-7, with unresolved D. The V end was cut by 0 bases, the J end by 12 bases, with 12 bases between. The CDR3 is made up of 12 amino acids. CDR1 and CDR2 (germline): MNHEY, SVGEGT. This chain's CDR3 is CASSYSVKGTYF. Written as DNA, the CDR3 is TGTGCCAGCAGTTACTCGGTGAAGGGAACGTACTTC.

V usage is TRBV20-1 and J usage is TRBJ1-6; TRBD1 agrees at 10 bases. The CDR3 is 17 amino acids. V gave up 0 bases and J gave up 13 bases; unmatched junction bases: 15. Germline CDR1 is DFQATT and CDR2 is SNEGSKA (reference sequence). The CDR3 bases are TGCAGTGCTAGAGATAGTCTGGGGACAGGGGCTAGGGAGCCCCTCCACTTT. This gives the protein CSARDSLGTGAREPLHF.

V is TRBV6-1 and J is TRBJ2-7; D perhaps matches TRBD2 (6 bases). The ends were cut back, 5 bases at V and 0 bases at J, with 20 bases in the middle. This CDR3 comprises 17 residues. Germline-derived CDR1 and CDR2 are MNHNS and SASEGT. DNA for the CDR3: TGTGCCAGCAGTAAGGATCGGGGGACTGCCAGCTCCTACGAGCAGTACTTC. It specifies CASSKDRGTASSYEQYF.

The rearrangement uses TRBV5-6 and TRBJ2-7; 10 bases are shared with TRBD1. Trimming took 4 bases from V and 7 from J; bases not matched to a gene: 8. The V gene's germline CDR1 is SGHDT and CDR2 YYEEEE. The CDR3 is made up of 14 amino acids. CDR3 DNA sequence: TGTGCCAGCAGCAACCGGGACAGGGGATTTGAGCAGTACTTC. This gives the protein CASSNRDRGFEQYF.

J is TRBJ1-3 and V is TRBV12-3 or TRBV12-4; TRBD1 might be the D (5 bases). The CDR3 runs 16 residues. The ends were cut back, 5 bases at V and 3 bases at J, with 17 bases in the middle. The CDR3 nucleotides read TGTGCCAGCAGTCCGGGCGGGGGTTCGAATGGAAACACCATATATTTT. It encodes CASSPGGGSNGNTIYF.

This clonotype was detected only a few times. The CDR3 reads CASSSLGQGKNIQYF. CDR3 bases: TGTGCCAGCAGCTCACTCGGACAGGGGAAAAACATTCAGTACTTC. The chain recombines TRBV7-2 with TRBJ2-7, with 9 bases that match TRBD1. The DNA end is a closer match to TRBJ2-4, so the J assignment may be wrong. The CDR3 sequence is 15 residues long. Germline V gene sequence: CDR1 SGHTA, CDR2 FQGNSA.

In nucleotides, the CDR3 is TGTGCCAGCAGTGCGGACAGGGGGAACGGCTACACCTTC. As protein: CASSADRGNGYTF. V usage is TRBV12-3 or TRBV12-4 and J usage is TRBJ1-2; 10 positions match TRBD1. The J segment lost 8 bases and the V segment lost 5 bases, leaving 5 bases of the junction unmatched. This CDR3 has 13 residues.

V usage is TRBV20-1 and J usage is TRBJ1-2, with TRBD1 identical over 9 bases. The junction had 9 bases not matched to a gene; V was cut back by 3 bases and J by 7 bases. The CDR3 is made up of 14 amino acids. Germline assignment: CDR1 DFQATT and CDR2 SNEGSKA (reference sequence). The CDR3 sequence is CSASGDREMGGYTF. The CDR3 nucleotides are TGCAGTGCTAGTGGGGACAGGGAAATGGGTGGCTACACCTTC.

The V and J genes are TRBV28 and TRBJ2-2; 8 bases fit TRBD2. This CDR3 is 15 amino acids long. Losses at the gene ends were 8 bases for V and 4 bases for J; bases not matched to a gene: 9. From germline, CDR1 is MDHEN and CDR2 SYDVKM. The CDR3 nucleotides read TGTGCCAGCCTTTCCGGGGGGGGTGGCACCGGGGAGCTGTTTTTT. The encoded protein is CASLSGGGGTGELFF.

This clonotype was counted only a few times. The chain links TRBV29-1 to TRBJ2-7, with 8 bases matching TRBD1. J lost 2 bases, V lost 2 bases, and 5 bases had no gene match. The CDR3 loop spans 14 amino acids. Germline CDR1 SQVTM, CDR2 ANQGSEA. Here the CDR3 reads CSVETDRGPYEQYF. The CDR3 region has the DNA TGCAGCGTTGAAACAGACAGGGGCCCCTACGAGCAGTACTTC.

The chain carries TRBV6-5 and TRBJ2-5; tentative D call: TRBD2 (5 bases). Trimming shortened V by 7 bases and J by 2 bases, and 11 bases separated the two germline ends. In germline, CDR1 is MNHEY, CDR2 SVGAGI. The CDR3 covers 13 residues. CDR3 loop: CASTKRRQETQYF. The CDR3 bases are TGTGCCAGCACCAAGCGGAGGCAAGAGACCCAGTACTTC.

This clonotype has a single count. The chain carries TRBV27 and TRBJ2-7; 9 bases fit TRBD2. CDR3 length equals 16 residues. The J segment lost 0 bases and the V segment lost 6 bases, leaving 9 bases of the junction unmatched. Germline V lookup: CDR1 MNHEY, CDR2 SMNVEV (reference sequence). The CDR3 DNA follows: TGTGCCAGCAGAATTTCCAGTAGCGGGAGCTCCTACGAGCAGTACTTC. Protein product: CASRISSSGSSYEQYF.

The chain links TRBV29-1 to TRBJ2-5; 7 bases align to TRBD1. Trimming took 3 bases from V and 4 from J; bases not matched to a gene: 11. Germline loops: CDR1 SQVTM, CDR2 ANQGSEA. The CDR3 totals 15 residues. The CDR3 sequence is CSVDTGTGVGETQYF. CDR3 nucleotide sequence: TGCAGCGTTGATACGGGAACAGGGGTCGGAGAGACCCAGTACTTC.

The V and J genes are TRBV20-1 and TRBJ1-6, with 11 nucleotides matching TRBD1. This CDR3 contains 16 residues. Germline V gene lookup returns CDR1 DFQATT and CDR2 SNEGSKA (reference sequence). Unmatched junction bases numbered 10, after V lost 6 bases and J lost 6 bases. CDR3 amino acids: CSATSIGTGGNSPLHF. CDR3 in DNA: TGCAGTGCCACCAGTATAGGGACAGGGGGTAATTCACCCCTCCACTTT.

Only a few counts were recorded for this clonotype. This sequence joins TRBV11-2 and TRBJ2-3; weak D call: TRBD2 (5 bases). CDR1 SGHAT and CDR2 FQNNGV come from the germline V gene. The CDR3 sequence is 15 residues long. The V end was cut by 5 bases, the J end by 6 bases, with 18 bases between. For the CDR3, the DNA is TGTGCCAGCAGCCGGTCGGTGGACGGGGTTGATACGCAGTATTTT. Its translation: CASSRSVDGVDTQYF.

This clonotype was recorded only once. At one of its ends the junction is not consistent with the germline gene, which may arise from a read error. The chain is built from TRBV11-2 and TRBJ2-7; 9 bases are a match to TRBD2. CDR1 and CDR2 (germline): SGHAT, FQNNGV. This CDR3 spans 16 amino acids. In DNA form, the CDR3 reads TGTGCCAGCAGCTCCCAGCTAGCGGGGAGCTCCTACGAGCGGTACTTC. This codes for CASSSQLAGSSYERYF.

Note on this clonotype: Compared with germline, one end of the junction differs, possibly owing to a read error. This chain joins TRBV12-3 or TRBV12-4 and TRBJ2-3; 8 nucleotides line up with TRBD2. This CDR3 is built from 18 residues. The chain's CDR3 is CASSPLTRVAGGTDMQYF. CDR3 nucleotide sequence: TGTGCCAGCAGCCCCCTCACTCGAGTCGCGGGAGGTACAGATATGCAGTATTTT.